This TCR beta chain was recorded in a study of PD-1 blockade in classical Hodgkin lymphoma. Findings and caveats of the study: TCR diversity in CD4+, not CD8+, cells rose significantly by C4D1. Initiation of nivolumab under 1 year after ASCT led to exclusion of patients.

Each of the patients experienced relapse following autologous stem cell transplantation, and their brentuximab vedotin exposure differed. Complete response, partial response or progressive disease was recorded as best response. Trimming pared 8 bases from V and 1 base from J, leaving 10 bases between. The CDR3 is 13 amino acids. CDR1 is MNHNS, CDR2 SASEGT, per germline. Clones were sequenced by immunoSEQ multiplex PCR, and TCRdb holds only the in-frame ones, with some missing. The sample has tens of thousands of clones, 81% seen once. This clone was seen only a few times. The antigen is unknown. V and J are TRBV6-1 and TRBJ2-3; D is ambiguous. This specimen consisted of peripheral blood mononuclear cells (PBMCs), obtained at baseline. The TCR was taken from a human donor with classical Hodgkin lymphoma. CDR3 bases: TGTGCCAGCCAGTACAGCGGCACAGATACGCAGTATTTT. The encoded protein is CASQYSGTDTQYF.